The following is a T cell receptor (beta chain) sequence with its context. Its matching antigen is unknown. This entry belongs to a study of graft-versus-host responses after intestinal transplantation. Study as a whole: Anti-thymocyte globulin served as induction for all recipients, who then took tacrolimus and steroids for approximately 3 years. Study outcomes and limitations: Early after transplant, HvG declines were associated with peak levels of circulating GvH clones.

Germline V lookup: CDR1 MGHDK, CDR2 SYGVNS. The CDR3 has 15 residues. V gave up 3 bases and J gave up 0 bases, with 8 bases separating them. Some clones are missing from TCRdb's copy, which holds only in-frame ones; the method was immunoSEQ multiplex PCR. The data hold 90,000 to 130,000 clones, with over 85% observed a single time. The starting material was unstimulated CD4+ T cells sorted from spleen or lymph node cells, obtained before transplant. This sequence originates from a human donor who was the organ donor for an intestinal transplant. The rearrangement uses TRBV25-1 and TRBJ2-2; D is possibly TRBD2 (6 bases). The CDR3 nucleotides read TGTGCCAGCAGTGACCCGGGGGCGAACACCGGGGAGCTGTTTTTT. Its protein is CASSDPGANTGELFF.